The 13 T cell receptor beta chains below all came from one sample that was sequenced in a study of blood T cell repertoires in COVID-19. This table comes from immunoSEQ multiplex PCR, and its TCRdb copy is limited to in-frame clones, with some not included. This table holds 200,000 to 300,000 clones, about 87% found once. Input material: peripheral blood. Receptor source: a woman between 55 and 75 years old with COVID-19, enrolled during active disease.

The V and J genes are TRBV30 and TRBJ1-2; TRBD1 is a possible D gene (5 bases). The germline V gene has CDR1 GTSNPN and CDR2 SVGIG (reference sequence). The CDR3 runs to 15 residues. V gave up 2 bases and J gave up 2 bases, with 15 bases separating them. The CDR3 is CAWSLAGNWNYGYTF. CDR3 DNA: TGTGCCTGGAGTTTAGCAGGGAATTGGAACTATGGCTACACCTTC.

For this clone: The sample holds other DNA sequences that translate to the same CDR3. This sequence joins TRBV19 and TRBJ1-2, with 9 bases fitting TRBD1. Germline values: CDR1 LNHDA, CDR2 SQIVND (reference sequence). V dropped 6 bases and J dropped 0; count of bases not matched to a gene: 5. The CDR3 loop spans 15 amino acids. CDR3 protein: CASSMGQGSNYGYTF. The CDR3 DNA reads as TGTGCCAGTAGCATGGGACAGGGATCTAACTATGGCTACACCTTC.

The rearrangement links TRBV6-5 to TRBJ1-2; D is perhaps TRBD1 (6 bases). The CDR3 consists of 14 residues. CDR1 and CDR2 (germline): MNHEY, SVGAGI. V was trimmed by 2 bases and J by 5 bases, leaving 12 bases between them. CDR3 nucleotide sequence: TGTGCCAGCAGTTACGGAGCAGGGGCTTATGGCTACACCTTC. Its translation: CASSYGAGAYGYTF.

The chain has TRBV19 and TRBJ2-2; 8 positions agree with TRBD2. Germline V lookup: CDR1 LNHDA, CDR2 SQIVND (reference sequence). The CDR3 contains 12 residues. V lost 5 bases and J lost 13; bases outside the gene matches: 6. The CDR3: CASSAPGGRLFF. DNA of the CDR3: TGTGCCAGTAGTGCCCCGGGGGGGCGGCTGTTTTTT.

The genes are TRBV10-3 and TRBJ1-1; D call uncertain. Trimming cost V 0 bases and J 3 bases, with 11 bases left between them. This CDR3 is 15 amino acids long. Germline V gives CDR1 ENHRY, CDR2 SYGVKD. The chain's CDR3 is CAISESSRFDTEAFF. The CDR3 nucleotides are TGTGCCATCAGTGAGTCTTCCCGTTTTGACACTGAAGCTTTCTTT.

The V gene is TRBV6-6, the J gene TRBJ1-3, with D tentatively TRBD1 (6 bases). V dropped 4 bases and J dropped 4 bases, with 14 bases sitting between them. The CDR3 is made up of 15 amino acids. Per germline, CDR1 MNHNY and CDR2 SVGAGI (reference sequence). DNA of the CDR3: TGTGCCAGCAGTTCACAGGGTTCGAGGGGAAACACCATATATTTT. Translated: CASSSQGSRGNTIYF.

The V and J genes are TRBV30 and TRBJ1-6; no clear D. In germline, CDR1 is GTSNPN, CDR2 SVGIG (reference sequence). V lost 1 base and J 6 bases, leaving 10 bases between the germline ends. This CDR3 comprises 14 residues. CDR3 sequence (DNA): TGTGCCTGGAGTGCCGGGGTCTCTAATTCACCCCTCCACTTT. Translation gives CAWSAGVSNSPLHF. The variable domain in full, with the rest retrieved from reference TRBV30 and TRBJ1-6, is SQTIHQWPATLVQPVGSPLSLECTVEGTSNPNLYWYRQAAGRGLQLLFYSVGIGQISSEVPQNLSASRPQDRQFILSSKKLLLSDSGFYLCAWSAGVSNSPLHFGNGTRLTVT.

The CDR3, as DNA: TGCGCCAGCAGCCCGGAAGGAGTCTCCTACAATGAGCAGTTCTTC. Protein: CASSPEGVSYNEQFF. The chain has TRBV5-1 and TRBJ2-1; no firm D call. V lost 4 bases to trimming and J lost 0 bases, with 11 bases between them. There are 15 residues in the CDR3. Looked up from germline, CDR1 is SGHRS and CDR2 is YFSETQ.

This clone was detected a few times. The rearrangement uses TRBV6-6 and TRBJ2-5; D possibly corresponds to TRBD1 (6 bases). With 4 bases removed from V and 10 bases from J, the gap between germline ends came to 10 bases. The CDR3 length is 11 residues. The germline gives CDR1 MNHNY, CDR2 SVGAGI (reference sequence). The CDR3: CASSLGTIQYF. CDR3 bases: TGTGCCAGCAGTTTAGGGACAATCCAGTACTTC.

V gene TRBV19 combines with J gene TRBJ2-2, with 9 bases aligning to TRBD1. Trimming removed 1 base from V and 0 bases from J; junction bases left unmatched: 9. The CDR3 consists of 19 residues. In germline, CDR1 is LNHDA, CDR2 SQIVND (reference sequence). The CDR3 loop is CASSIVPRGTGSNTGELFF. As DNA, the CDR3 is TGTGCCAGTAGTATAGTGCCGCGAGGGACAGGGTCGAACACCGGGGAGCTGTTTTTT.

The CDR3 reads CASSIPLWVAGAVGELFF. The CDR3 bases are TGTGCCAGTAGTATCCCCCTATGGGTAGCGGGAGCAGTCGGGGAGCTGTTTTTT. V gene TRBV19 combines with J gene TRBJ2-2; 9 nucleotides match TRBD2. The germline V gene encodes CDR1 LNHDA and CDR2 SQIVND (reference sequence). The CDR3 extends over 18 amino acids. The trim removed 3 bases at V and 7 bases at J, leaving 15 bases unmatched.

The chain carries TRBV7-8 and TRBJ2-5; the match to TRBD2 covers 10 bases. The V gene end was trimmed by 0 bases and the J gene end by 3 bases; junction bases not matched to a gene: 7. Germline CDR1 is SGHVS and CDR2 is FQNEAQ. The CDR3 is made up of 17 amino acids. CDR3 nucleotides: TGTGCCAGCAGCTTAGCGGTAGCGGGAGGACCTAAAGAGACCCAGTACTTC. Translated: CASSLAVAGGPKETQYF. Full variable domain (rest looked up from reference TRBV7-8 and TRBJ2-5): GAGVSQSPRYKVAKRGQDVALRCDPISGHVSLFWYQQALGQGPEFLTYFQNEAQLDKSGLPSDRFFAERPEGSVSTLKIQRTQQEDSAVYLCASSLAVAGGPKETQYFGPGTRLLVL.

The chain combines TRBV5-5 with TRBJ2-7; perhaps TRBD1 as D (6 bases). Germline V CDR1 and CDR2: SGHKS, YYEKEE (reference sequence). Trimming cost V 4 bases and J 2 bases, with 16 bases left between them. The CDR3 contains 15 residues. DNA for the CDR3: TGTGCCAGCAGCCATCTTCAGGGGTTAGCCTACGAGCAGTACTTC. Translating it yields CASSHLQGLAYEQYF.